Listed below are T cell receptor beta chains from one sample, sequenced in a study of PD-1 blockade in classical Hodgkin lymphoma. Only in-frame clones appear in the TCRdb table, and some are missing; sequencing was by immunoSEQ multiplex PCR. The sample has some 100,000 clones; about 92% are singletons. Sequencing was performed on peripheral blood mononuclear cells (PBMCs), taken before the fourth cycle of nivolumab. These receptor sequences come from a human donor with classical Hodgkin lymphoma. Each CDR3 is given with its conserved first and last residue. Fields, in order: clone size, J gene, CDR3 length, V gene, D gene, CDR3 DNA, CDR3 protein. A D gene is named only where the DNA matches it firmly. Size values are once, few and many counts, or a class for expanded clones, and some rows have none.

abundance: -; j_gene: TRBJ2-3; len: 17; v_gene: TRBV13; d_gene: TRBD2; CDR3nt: TGTGCCAGCAGCCCTATTGCGGGACTAGCGGGTGCAGATACGCAGTATTTT; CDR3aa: CASSPIAGLAGADTQYF
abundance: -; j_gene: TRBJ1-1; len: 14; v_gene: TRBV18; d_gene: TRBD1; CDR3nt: TGTGCCAGCTCACTAGACAGGGGGGGCACTGAAGCTTTCTTT; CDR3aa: CASSLDRGGTEAFF
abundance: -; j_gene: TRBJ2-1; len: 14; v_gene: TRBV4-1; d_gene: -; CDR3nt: TGCGCCAGCAGCCAAGCTTCTGGCGCCCTTGAGCAGTTCTTC; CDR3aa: CASSQASGALEQFF
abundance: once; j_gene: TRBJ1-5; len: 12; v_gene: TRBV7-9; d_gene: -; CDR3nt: TGTGCCAGCAGCAAAACTACTCAGCCCCAGCATTTT; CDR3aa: CASSKTTQPQHF
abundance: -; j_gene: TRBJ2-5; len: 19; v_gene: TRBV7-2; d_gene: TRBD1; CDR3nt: TGTGCCAGCAGCTTAGAGGGCAGGGGGCGAGGTGCGCTTAAAGAGACCCAGTACTTC; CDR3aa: CASSLEGRGRGALKETQYF
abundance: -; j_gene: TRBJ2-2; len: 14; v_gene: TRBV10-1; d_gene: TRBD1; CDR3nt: TGCGCCAGCAGCAACTTCAGGGGGACCGGGGAGCTGTTTTTT; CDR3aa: CASSNFRGTGELFF
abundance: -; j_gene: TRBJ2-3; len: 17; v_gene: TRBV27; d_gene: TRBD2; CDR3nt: TGTGCCAGCAGTTCCCCCGGCGGGACTAGCGGTCGGGATACGCAGTATTTT; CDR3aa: CASSSPGGTSGRDTQYF
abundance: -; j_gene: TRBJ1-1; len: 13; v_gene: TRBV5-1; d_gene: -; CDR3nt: TGCGCCAGCAGCTTCGGGCGGGGGTTTATAGCTTTCTTT; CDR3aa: CASSFGRGFIAFF
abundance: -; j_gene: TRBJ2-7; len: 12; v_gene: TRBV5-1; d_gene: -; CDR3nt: TGCGCCAGCAGCTTGTTGGGATCCGAGCAGTACTTC; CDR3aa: CASSLLGSEQYF
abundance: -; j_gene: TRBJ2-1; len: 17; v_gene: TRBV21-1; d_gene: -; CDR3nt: TGTGCCAGCAGCAAAGCACCAGACTCTAGCGGGATCAATGAGCAGTTCTTC; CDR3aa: CASSKAPDSSGINEQFF
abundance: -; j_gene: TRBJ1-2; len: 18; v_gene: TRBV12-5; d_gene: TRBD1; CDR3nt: TGTGCTAGTGGTCCCGAGAGGACGAGGGGACAGACTAACTATGGCTACACCTTC; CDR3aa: CASGPERTRGQTNYGYTF
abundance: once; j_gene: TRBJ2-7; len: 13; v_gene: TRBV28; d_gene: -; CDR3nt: TGTGCCAGCAGTCGCCCGGGAGTCTACGAGCAGTACTTC; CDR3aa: CASSRPGVYEQYF
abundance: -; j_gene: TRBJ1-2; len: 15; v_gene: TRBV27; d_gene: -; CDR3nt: TGTGCCAGCACCCTAACCCCAGGACGGCATTATGGCTACACCTTC; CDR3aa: CASTLTPGRHYGYTF
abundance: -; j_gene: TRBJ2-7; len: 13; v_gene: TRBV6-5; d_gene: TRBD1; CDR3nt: TGTGCCAGCAGAGGGACAGGGACCTACGAGCAGTACTTC; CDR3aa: CASRGTGTYEQYF
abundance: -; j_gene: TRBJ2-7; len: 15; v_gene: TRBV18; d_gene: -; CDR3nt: TGTGCCAGCTCACCAATCGGTCCCGGGTTTTACGAGCAGTACTTC; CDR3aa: CASSPIGPGFYEQYF
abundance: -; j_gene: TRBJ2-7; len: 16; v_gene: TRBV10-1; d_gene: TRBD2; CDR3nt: TGCGCCAGCAGTGACTATTTAGCGGGAGGGCCGGGTGAGCAGTACTTC; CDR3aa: CASSDYLAGGPGEQYF
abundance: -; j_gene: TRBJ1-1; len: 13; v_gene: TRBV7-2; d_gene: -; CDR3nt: TGTGCCAGCAGCTTAAGGGGGAACACTGAAGCTTTCTTT; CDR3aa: CASSLRGNTEAFF
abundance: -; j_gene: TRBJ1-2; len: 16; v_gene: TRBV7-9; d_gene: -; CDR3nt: TGTGCCAGCAGCCCCCCTTACACAGGGAAGGACTATGGCTACACCTTC; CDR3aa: CASSPPYTGKDYGYTF